One sample yielded the 7 T cell receptor beta chains listed below, sequenced in a study of blood T cell repertoires in COVID-19 (TCRdb year 2020). Receptor amplification or capture employed the immunoSEQ multiplex PCR assay. Entries here come from immuneACCESS through TCRdb and include only in-frame sequences with V and J called. Some clones fail to appear in such tables; in the studies checked, an unresolved V gene covers under half of the shortfall, and the cause of the remainder is unknown. Here the sample has roughly 500,000 clones; 85% to 90% occur a single time. The ten largest clones take up 0.9% of the sample. The sequencing input was peripheral blood. The receptor set was obtained from a man aged 18 to 29 with COVID-19, enrolled during active disease.

V gene TRBV7-2 combines with J gene TRBJ2-3, with 15 bases that match TRBD2. With 1 base clipped from V and 4 bases from J, the junction kept 0 bases outside the gene matches. CDR1 SGHTA and CDR2 FQGNSA come from the germline V gene. This CDR3 is built from 16 residues. CDR3: CASSLGTSGGADTQYF. The CDR3 DNA is TGTGCCAGCAGCTTAGGGACTAGCGGGGGGGCAGATACGCAGTATTTT.

The V gene is TRBV3-1 (or the pseudogene TRBV3-2), the J gene TRBJ2-3; 7 nucleotides agree with TRBD1. Trimming cost V 3 bases and J 2 bases; bases outside gene matches: 5. The CDR3 length is 15 residues. The germline gives CDR1 LGHDT, CDR2 YNNKEL (reference sequence). As DNA, the CDR3 is TGTGCCAGCAGCCACCGGGACAGCCACACAGATACGCAGTATTTT. This sequence encodes CASSHRDSHTDTQYF.

The chain combines TRBV6-4 with TRBJ2-7, with no clear D. Per germline, CDR1 MRHNA and CDR2 SNTAGT. This CDR3 region has 12 residues. V lost 2 bases and J lost 3, with 5 bases in between. For the CDR3, the DNA is TGTGCCAGCAGTGACCCGGGCTACGAGCAGTACTTC. Protein: CASSDPGYEQYF.

This clone was observed a single time. The chain uses TRBV10-1 and TRBJ2-1, with 9 nucleotides matching TRBD1. V was pared by 4 bases and J by 2 bases, with 3 bases of the junction left unmatched. CDR3 size: 15 residues. Per the germline V gene, CDR1 is WNHNN and CDR2 is SYGVQD (reference sequence). DNA for the CDR3: TGCGCCAGCAGTGGGGGACAGGGCACCTACAATGAGCAGTTCTTC. Amino acids: CASSGGQGTYNEQFF.

The chain has TRBV7-3 and TRBJ2-3, with 12 bases that match TRBD2. Germline values: CDR1 SGHTA, CDR2 FQGTGA. The ends lost 4 bases at V and 6 bases at J; junction bases unmatched: 5. The CDR3 is 15 amino acids. The CDR3 sequence is CASSSSGTSGDTQYF. For the CDR3, the DNA is TGTGCCAGCAGCTCATCCGGGACTAGCGGGGATACGCAGTATTTT. Looking up the rest from reference TRBV7-3 and TRBJ2-3 gives the full variable domain: GAGVSQTPSNKVTEKGKYVELRCDPISGHTALYWYRQSLGQGPEFLIYFQGTGAADDSGLPNDRFFAVRPEGSVSTLKIQRTERGDSAVYLCASSSSGTSGDTQYFGPGTRLTVL.

The chain recombines TRBV7-4 with TRBJ2-1, with a tentative D call TRBD1 (6 bases). Germline-derived CDR1 and CDR2 are SGHVT and SQSDAQ. The CDR3 runs 16 residues. V was trimmed by 3 bases and J by 2 bases, leaving 14 bases between them. The CDR3 bases are TGTGCCAGCAGCTTTTCCCGGGACAACCCCTACAATGAGCAGTTCTTC. It codes for CASSFSRDNPYNEQFF.

The rearrangement links TRBV11-2 to TRBJ1-6; D is perhaps TRBD1 (6 bases). CDR3 length: 15 residues. V was shortened by 5 bases and J by 8 bases, with 16 bases between the two germline ends. Germline V gene data show CDR1 as SGHAT and CDR2 as FQNNGV. The CDR3 coding sequence is TGTGCCAGCAGCATACCCCGGGGGGCGGATTCACCCCTCCACTTT. This sequence encodes CASSIPRGADSPLHF. Supplemented by reference TRBV11-2 and TRBJ1-6, the full variable domain reads EAGVAQSPRYKIIEKRQSVAFWCNPISGHATLYWYQQILGQGPKLLIQFQNNGVVDDSQLPKDRFSAERLKGVDSTLKIQPAKLEDSAVYLCASSIPRGADSPLHFGNGTRLTVT.